Below are 30 T cell receptor beta chains sequenced from a single sample in a study of blood T cell repertoires in COVID-19. The assay was immunoSEQ multiplex PCR, and TCRdb's table has in-frame clones only and misses some. Of 310,000 or so clones listed, about 83% are singletons. Sequenced: peripheral blood. Source of these receptors: a woman aged 50 to 60 with acute or convalescent COVID-19.

V and J are TRBV9 and TRBJ2-7; TRBD2 might be the D (6 bases). V was shortened by 0 bases and J by 3 bases, with 13 bases between the two germline ends. This CDR3 has 15 residues. Germline V gives CDR1 SGDLS, CDR2 YYNGEE. The CDR3 loop reads CASSVAEGPSYEQYF. CDR3 nucleotide sequence: TGTGCCAGCAGCGTAGCGGAGGGTCCCAGCTACGAGCAGTACTTC.

In this sample, this clone turned up once. The gene calls are TRBV5-1 and TRBJ1-1; TRBD1 matches at 8 bases. Germline V gene data show CDR1 as SGHRS and CDR2 as YFSETQ. The trim removed 0 bases at V and 8 bases at J, leaving 3 bases unmatched. The CDR3 loop spans 13 amino acids. The CDR3, as DNA: TGCGCCAGCAGCTTGGGGACAGGGAACGAAGCTTTCTTT. The encoded protein is CASSLGTGNEAFF.

The chain employs TRBV19 and TRBJ2-1, with D possibly being TRBD1 (6 bases). Trimming removed 8 bases at V and 6 bases at J, with 17 bases between. The germline V gene encodes CDR1 LNHDA and CDR2 SQIVND (reference sequence). The CDR3 spans 14 residues. CDR3 sequence reads: CASQAGVMVNEQFF. In DNA form, the CDR3 reads TGTGCCAGTCAGGCAGGGGTTATGGTCAATGAGCAGTTCTTC.

V usage is TRBV27 and J usage is TRBJ1-2; weak D call: TRBD1 (5 bases). The CDR3 is made up of 14 amino acids. Germline lookup yields CDR1 MNHEY and CDR2 SMNVEV (reference sequence). Trimming cost V 5 bases and J 2 bases, with 12 bases left between them. CDR3 sequence (DNA): TGTGCCAGCAGTCTGGCAGGGATGAACTATGGCTACACCTTC. It codes for CASSLAGMNYGYTF.

J is TRBJ2-7 and V is TRBV27, with D possibly being TRBD1 (5 bases). The V gene lost 5 bases and the J gene lost 2 bases, with 13 bases spanning the gap. The CDR3 sequence is 14 residues long. Germline CDR1 reads MNHEY; CDR2 reads SMNVEV (reference sequence). The CDR3 bases are TGTGCCAGCAGTCCGGACACCCTTCCCTACGAGCAGTACTTC. Translated, it gives CASSPDTLPYEQYF.

The chain has TRBV7-9 and TRBJ2-7; 11 nucleotides match TRBD2. This CDR3 contains 15 residues. CDR1 is SEHNR, CDR2 FQNEAQ, per germline (reference sequence). Trimming at V came to 4 bases and at J to 4 bases, leaving 6 bases not matched to a gene. CDR3 residues: CASSSLAGGKYEQYF. In nucleotides, the CDR3 is TGTGCCAGCAGCTCCTTAGCGGGGGGGAAATACGAGCAGTACTTC. Full variable domain (remainder filled in from reference TRBV7-9 and TRBJ2-7): DTGVSQNPRHKITKRGQNVTFRCDPISEHNRLYWYRQTLGQGPEFLTYFQNEAQLEKSRLLSDRFSAERPKGSFSTLEIQRTEQGDSAMYLCASSSLAGGKYEQYFGPGTRLTVT.

This rearrangement joins TRBV4-3 to TRBJ2-5, with no clear D. Germline CDR1 and CDR2: LGHNA and YSLEER. The germline V and J ends were trimmed by 4 bases and 2 bases, with 14 bases remaining between them. The CDR3 is made up of 15 amino acids. The CDR3 protein is CASSRLAQPQETQYF. CDR3 nucleotide sequence: TGCGCCAGCAGCCGACTCGCGCAGCCACAAGAGACCCAGTACTTC.

The rearrangement uses TRBV6-2 or TRBV6-3 and TRBJ2-7, with D perhaps TRBD1 (5 bases). Trimming cost V 0 bases and J 5 bases, with 14 bases left between them. Germline CDR1 MNHEY, CDR2 SVGEGT. CDR3 length equals 15 residues. This CDR3 is CASSYSVTVVNEQYF. In DNA form, the CDR3 reads TGTGCCAGCAGTTACTCGGTGACAGTCGTAAACGAGCAGTACTTC.

The V and J genes are TRBV4-2 and TRBJ2-5, with 7 bases that match TRBD2. The CDR3 has 15 amino acids. V was clipped by 0 bases and J by 6 bases; unmatched bases: 7. Germline-derived CDR1 and CDR2 are LGHNA and YNFKEQ. CDR3 bases: TGTGCCAGCAGCCAAGAGCATAGGAGCGGGAAGACCCAGTACTTC. This sequence encodes CASSQEHRSGKTQYF.

The genes are TRBV5-1 and TRBJ2-5; 7 nucleotides align to TRBD2. Germline V lookup: CDR1 SGHRS, CDR2 YFSETQ. The CDR3 extends over 14 amino acids. V gave up 3 bases and J gave up 3 bases; unmatched junction bases: 5. CDR3 DNA sequence: TGCGCCAGCAGCTCAGGTGGGGGGGAAGAGACCCAGTACTTC. Encoded protein: CASSSGGGEETQYF.

The chain carries TRBV5-4 and TRBJ2-7; perhaps TRBD2 as D (5 bases). The ends were cut back, 4 bases at V and 7 bases at J, with 15 bases in the middle. This CDR3 has 13 amino acids. Germline CDR1 reads SGHNT; CDR2 reads YYREEE (reference sequence). In nucleotides, the CDR3 is TGTGCCAGCAGCAACGCCGGGGTATTGGAGCAGTACTTC. Translating it yields CASSNAGVLEQYF.

J is TRBJ1-1 and V is TRBV11-2, with D unresolved. Looked up from germline, CDR1 is SGHAT and CDR2 is FQNNGV. There are 13 residues in the CDR3. Deletions cut 5 bases from V and 0 bases from J, with 7 bases between. CDR3 bases: TGTGCCAGCAGCGTCAACTTGAACACTGAAGCTTTCTTT. Translating gives CASSVNLNTEAFF.

The chain employs TRBV9 and TRBJ2-2; 8 positions match TRBD2. Germline V lookup: CDR1 SGDLS, CDR2 YYNGEE. The V and J ends lost 1 base and 5 bases, in that order; junction bases with no gene match: 4. This CDR3 spans 15 amino acids. The CDR3 region is CASSVRREVTGELFF. The DNA for the CDR3 is TGTGCCAGCAGCGTACGGCGGGAGGTAACCGGGGAGCTGTTTTTT.

With regard to this clone: The same CDR3 arises from other DNA sequences in this sample as well. V and J are TRBV19 and TRBJ1-1; perhaps TRBD1 as D (6 bases). The V gene's germline CDR1 is LNHDA and CDR2 SQIVND (reference sequence). The germline V and J ends were trimmed by 3 bases and 4 bases, with 12 bases remaining between them. The CDR3 has 14 amino acids. The DNA for the CDR3 is TGTGCCAGTAGTATCGGAGGGGGGGGCACTGAAGCTTTCTTT. It codes for CASSIGGGGTEAFF.

The chain combines TRBV29-1 with TRBJ1-1, with D possibly matching TRBD1 (6 bases). Per germline, CDR1 SQVTM and CDR2 ANQGSEA. This CDR3 is 14 amino acids long. The V end was cut by 7 bases, the J end by 4 bases, with 19 bases between. CDR3 in amino acids: CSAVTGTQGTEAFF. In DNA, the CDR3 is TGCAGCGCCGTAACAGGGACCCAGGGCACTGAAGCTTTCTTT.

This chain joins TRBV5-1 and TRBJ1-4; D uncertain. The germline V and J ends were trimmed by 0 bases and 8 bases, with 5 bases remaining between them. Germline CDR1 reads SGHRS; CDR2 reads YFSETQ. The CDR3 is made up of 12 amino acids. CDR3 protein: CASSLGGEKLFF. The DNA for the CDR3 is TGCGCCAGCAGCTTGGGTGGCGAAAAACTGTTTTTT.

The genes are TRBV28 and TRBJ2-1; 13 nucleotides match TRBD2. The length of the CDR3 is 16 residues. Germline V gene lookup returns CDR1 MDHEN and CDR2 SYDVKM. V lost 5 bases to trimming and J lost 4 bases; unmatched junction nucleotides: 5. CDR3 amino acids: CASSPEGLAGYNEQFF. Here the CDR3 DNA reads TGTGCCAGCAGTCCAGAGGGACTAGCGGGGTACAATGAGCAGTTCTTC.

This clone was detected a few times. The chain is built from TRBV28 and TRBJ2-3; 8 bases match TRBD2. The germline V gene encodes CDR1 MDHEN and CDR2 SYDVKM. J gave up 2 bases and V 4 bases, and 5 bases lay outside the gene matches. The CDR3 sequence is 15 residues long. Here the CDR3 DNA reads TGTGCCAGCAGTTCCGCGGGAGGAGTCACAGATACGCAGTATTTT. Its translation: CASSSAGGVTDTQYF.

The chain couples TRBV6-4 to TRBJ2-3; 16 bases map to TRBD2. Per germline, CDR1 MRHNA and CDR2 SNTAGT. With V trimmed by 6 bases and J by 8 bases, 8 bases remained unmatched. CDR3 size: 16 residues. The DNA of the CDR3 is TGTGCCAGCAGCGTCGGGACTAGCGGGAGGGCTGGTACGCAGTATTTT. This codes for CASSVGTSGRAGTQYF.

The V gene is TRBV27, the J gene TRBJ1-2; a possible D gene is TRBD1 (6 bases). The V end was cut by 3 bases, the J end by 2 bases, with 16 bases between. The CDR3 totals 16 residues. Germline CDR1 is MNHEY and CDR2 is SMNVEV (reference sequence). The CDR3 bases are TGTGCCAGCAGTTTGGCTCAGGGGTCCCGGAACTATGGCTACACCTTC. Protein product: CASSLAQGSRNYGYTF.

This clone was recorded once. The V call is TRBV7-2, the J call TRBJ1-1; 7 nucleotides match TRBD1. The CDR3 extends over 13 amino acids. Germline loops: CDR1 SGHTA, CDR2 FQGNSA. V trimming: 5 bases; J trimming: 11 bases; junction bases outside the gene matches: 11. In nucleotides, the CDR3 is TGTGCCAGCAGCCGGAGGAGACAGGGTGGCGCTTTCTTT. It encodes CASSRRRQGGAFF.

Only a few counts were recorded for this clone. The genes are TRBV9 and TRBJ2-7; 10 nucleotides match TRBD2. Germline-derived CDR1 and CDR2 are SGDLS and YYNGEE. The CDR3 contains 14 residues. The V segment lost 1 base and the J segment 7 bases; nucleotides outside the gene matches: 5. The CDR3 reads CASSVLAGAREQYF. CDR3 sequence (DNA): TGTGCCAGCAGCGTACTAGCGGGAGCTCGGGAGCAGTACTTC.

The chain joins TRBV5-1 to TRBJ2-7; TRBD2 is a possible D gene (6 bases). The CDR3 consists of 15 residues. The germline gives CDR1 SGHRS, CDR2 YFSETQ. Trimming left V 0 bases short and J 6 bases short, with 16 bases between. The chain's CDR3 is CASSLVGDGSGEQYF. CDR3 bases: TGCGCCAGCAGCTTGGTGGGTGACGGGAGTGGCGAGCAGTACTTC.

The chain joins TRBV12-3 or TRBV12-4 to TRBJ2-7, with 7 bases that match TRBD2. The CDR3 is 13 residues long. Trimming took 6 bases from V and 6 from J; bases not matched to a gene: 8. CDR3 region: CASSNLPGGEQYF. DNA for the CDR3: TGTGCCAGCAGCAACCTCCCGGGGGGCGAGCAGTACTTC.

The V gene is TRBV27, the J gene TRBJ2-7, with 8 bases lining up with TRBD1. The CDR3 loop spans 15 amino acids. The J segment lost 3 bases and the V segment lost 6 bases, leaving 10 bases of the junction unmatched. Per germline, CDR1 MNHEY and CDR2 SMNVEV (reference sequence). This CDR3 reads CASRGPRQGNYEQYF. In DNA form, the CDR3 reads TGTGCCAGCAGAGGTCCGAGACAGGGGAACTACGAGCAGTACTTC.

The CDR3 loop reads CASRAGARGANYGYTF. In nucleotides, the CDR3 is TGTGCCAGCAGGGCCGGCGCTCGGGGAGCTAACTATGGCTACACCTTC. The chain combines TRBV7-2 with TRBJ1-2; no clear D. CDR1 and CDR2 (germline): SGHTA, FQGNSA. V was pared by 6 bases and J by 0 bases, with 17 bases between. This CDR3 is 16 amino acids long.

Concerning this clone itself: Its ends do not fully match the called genes, so a read error is possible. The V gene is TRBV7-3, the J gene TRBJ2-1, with TRBD2 matching over 13 bases. The CDR3 has 15 amino acids. Germline CDR1 reads SGHTA; CDR2 reads FQGTGA. The CDR3 loop is CASSRTSGSFDEQFF. The CDR3 bases are TGTGCTAGCAGCCGGACTAGCGGGAGTTTCGATGAGCAGTTCTTC.

The J gene is TRBJ1-4, the V gene TRBV6-6; no firm D call. Germline V CDR1 and CDR2: MNHNY, SVGAGI (reference sequence). Between the trimmed V and J ends, which lost 0 bases and 14 bases, there was a span of 10 bases. The CDR3 runs 12 residues. The CDR3 DNA reads as TGTGCCAGCAGTTACTCCGGCGGAAGCCTGTTTTTT. This gives the protein CASSYSGGSLFF.

This clone showed up just once. The chain joins TRBV9 to TRBJ2-1, with TRBD1 as a possible D gene (6 bases). Trimming cost V 3 bases and J 0 bases, with 10 bases left between them. Germline V gene sequence: CDR1 SGDLS, CDR2 YYNGEE. This CDR3 is 15 amino acids long. The CDR3 bases are TGTGCCAGCAGCGGCAGGGGTTCCTCCTACAATGAGCAGTTCTTC. Translation: CASSGRGSSYNEQFF.

V usage is TRBV7-2 and J usage is TRBJ1-3; the D gene is possibly TRBD1 (6 bases). The V gene's germline CDR1 is SGHTA and CDR2 FQGNSA. CDR3 length: 13 amino acids. V lost 5 bases and J 1 base, leaving 6 bases between the germline ends. The chain's CDR3 is CASSTGSGNTIYF. The DNA of the CDR3 is TGTGCCAGCAGCACAGGGTCTGGAAACACCATATATTTT.